This T cell receptor beta chain originates from a study of T cell clusters in autoimmune cytopenias. One tube held mixed TRB-A and TRB-B primer pools for touch-down PCR. After re-calling the multiplex PCR reads, TCRdb lists one entry per CDR3 protein, DNA absent. Recorded here are about 4,900 distinct CDR3 sequences; the top ten clones represent approximately 20%. Roughly 40,000 genome equivalents of blood DNA were amplified for TRB. By frequency, this clonotype is medium-sized. The antigen is not known. General observations from the study: No cluster-lack signature appeared between secondary cytopenia and chronic lymphocytic leukemia patients, apparently due to lymphoma masking. TRB repertoire shifts in secondary cytopenia and chronic lymphocytic leukemia mostly reflected lymphoma, not autoimmunity. Functional roles of the in silico T cell clusters still await experimental validation.

Germline CDR1 GTSNPN, CDR2 SVGIG (reference sequence). The CDR3 totals 12 residues. The sequenced sample was peripheral blood. The rearrangement links TRBV30 to TRBJ1-1. The origin of this receptor is a human donor with an autoimmune cytopenia or autoimmune hepatitis (not recorded which). The CDR3: CAWRNTLHQAFF.